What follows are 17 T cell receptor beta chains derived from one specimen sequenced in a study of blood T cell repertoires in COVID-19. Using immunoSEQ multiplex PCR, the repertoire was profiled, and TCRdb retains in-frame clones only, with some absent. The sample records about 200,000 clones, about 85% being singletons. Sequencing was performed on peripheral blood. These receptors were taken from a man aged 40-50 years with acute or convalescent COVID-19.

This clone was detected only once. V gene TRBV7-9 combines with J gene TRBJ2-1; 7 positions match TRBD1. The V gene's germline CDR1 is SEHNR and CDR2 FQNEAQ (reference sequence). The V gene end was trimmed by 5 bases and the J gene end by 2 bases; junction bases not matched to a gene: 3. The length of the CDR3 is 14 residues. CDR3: CASSPGQTYNEQFF. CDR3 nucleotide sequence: TGTGCCAGCAGCCCGGGACAGACCTACAATGAGCAGTTCTTC.

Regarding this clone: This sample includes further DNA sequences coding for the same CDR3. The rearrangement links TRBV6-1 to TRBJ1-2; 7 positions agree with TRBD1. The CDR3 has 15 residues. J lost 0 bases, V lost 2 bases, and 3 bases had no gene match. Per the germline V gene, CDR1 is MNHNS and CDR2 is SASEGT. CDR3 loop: CASSEWTGSNYGYTF. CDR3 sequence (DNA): TGTGCCAGCAGTGAATGGACAGGATCTAACTATGGCTACACCTTC.

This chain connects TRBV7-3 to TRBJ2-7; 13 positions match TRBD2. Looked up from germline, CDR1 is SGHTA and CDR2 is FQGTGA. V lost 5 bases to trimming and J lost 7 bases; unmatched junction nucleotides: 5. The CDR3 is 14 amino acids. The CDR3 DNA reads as TGTGCCAGCAGCCCTCTGGGACTAGCGGGAGAGCAGTACTTC. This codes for CASSPLGLAGEQYF.

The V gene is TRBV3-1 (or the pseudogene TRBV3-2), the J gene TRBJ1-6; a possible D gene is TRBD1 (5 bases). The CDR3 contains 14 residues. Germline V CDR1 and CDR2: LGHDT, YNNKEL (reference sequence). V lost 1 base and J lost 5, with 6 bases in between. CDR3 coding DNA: TGTGCCAGCAGCCAAGGACAGCATAATTCACCCCTCCACTTT. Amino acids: CASSQGQHNSPLHF.

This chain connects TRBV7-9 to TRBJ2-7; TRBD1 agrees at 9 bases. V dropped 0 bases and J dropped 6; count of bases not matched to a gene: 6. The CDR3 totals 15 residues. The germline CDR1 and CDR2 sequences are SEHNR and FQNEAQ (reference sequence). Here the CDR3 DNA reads TGTGCCAGCAGCTTAGCTATCGGGACAGGGATCGAGCAGTACTTC. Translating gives CASSLAIGTGIEQYF.

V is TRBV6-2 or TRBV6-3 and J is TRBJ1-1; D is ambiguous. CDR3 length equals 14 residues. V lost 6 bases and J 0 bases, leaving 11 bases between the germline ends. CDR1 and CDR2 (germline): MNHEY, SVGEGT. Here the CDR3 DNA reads TGTGCCAGCAGCTCTCTTAGATTGAACACTGAAGCTTTCTTT. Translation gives CASSSLRLNTEAFF.

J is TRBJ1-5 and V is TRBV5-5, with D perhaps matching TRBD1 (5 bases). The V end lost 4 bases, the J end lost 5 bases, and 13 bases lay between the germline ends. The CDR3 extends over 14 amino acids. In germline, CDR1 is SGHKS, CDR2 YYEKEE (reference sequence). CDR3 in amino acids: CASSLWGGDQPQHF. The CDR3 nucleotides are TGTGCCAGCAGCCTTTGGGGAGGGGATCAGCCCCAGCATTTT.

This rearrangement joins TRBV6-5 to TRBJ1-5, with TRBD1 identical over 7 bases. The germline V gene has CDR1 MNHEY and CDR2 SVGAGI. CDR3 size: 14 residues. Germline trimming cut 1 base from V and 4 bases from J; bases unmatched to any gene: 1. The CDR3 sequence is CASSYWGQNQPQHF. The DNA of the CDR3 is TGTGCCAGCAGTTACTGGGGACAGAATCAGCCCCAGCATTTT.

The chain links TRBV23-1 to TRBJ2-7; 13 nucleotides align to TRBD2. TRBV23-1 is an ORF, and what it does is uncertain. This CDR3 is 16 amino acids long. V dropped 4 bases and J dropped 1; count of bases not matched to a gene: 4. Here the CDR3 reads CASSPGTSGISYEQYF. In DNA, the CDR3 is TGCGCCAGCAGTCCAGGGACTAGCGGGATATCCTACGAGCAGTACTTC.

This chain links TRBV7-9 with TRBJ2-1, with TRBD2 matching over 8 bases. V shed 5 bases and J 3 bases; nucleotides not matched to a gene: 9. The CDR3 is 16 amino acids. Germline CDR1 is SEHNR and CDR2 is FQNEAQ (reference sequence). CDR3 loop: CASSPVGTRGYNEQFF. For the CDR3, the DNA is TGTGCCAGCAGCCCTGTCGGGACTAGAGGCTACAATGAGCAGTTCTTC.

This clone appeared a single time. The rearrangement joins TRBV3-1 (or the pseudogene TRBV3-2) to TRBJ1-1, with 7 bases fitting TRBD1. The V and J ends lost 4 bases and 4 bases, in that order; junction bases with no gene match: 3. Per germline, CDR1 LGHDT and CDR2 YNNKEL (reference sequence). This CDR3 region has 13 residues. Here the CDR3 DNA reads TGTGCCAGCAGCCTAAGGGACAGCACTGAAGCTTTCTTT. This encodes CASSLRDSTEAFF.

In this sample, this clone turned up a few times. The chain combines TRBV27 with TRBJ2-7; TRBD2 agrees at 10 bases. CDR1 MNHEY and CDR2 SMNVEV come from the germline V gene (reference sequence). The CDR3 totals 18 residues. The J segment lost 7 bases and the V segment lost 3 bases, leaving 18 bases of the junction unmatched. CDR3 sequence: CASSFSTLAGAFSGEQYF. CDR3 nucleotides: TGTGCCAGCAGTTTTAGCACTCTAGCGGGAGCCTTTTCGGGAGAGCAGTACTTC.

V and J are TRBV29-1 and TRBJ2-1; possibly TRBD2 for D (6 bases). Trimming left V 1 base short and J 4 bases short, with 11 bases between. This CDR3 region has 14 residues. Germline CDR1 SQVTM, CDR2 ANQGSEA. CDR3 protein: CSVEGGVAYNEQFF. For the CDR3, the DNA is TGCAGCGTTGAAGGGGGGGTTGCGTACAATGAGCAGTTCTTC.

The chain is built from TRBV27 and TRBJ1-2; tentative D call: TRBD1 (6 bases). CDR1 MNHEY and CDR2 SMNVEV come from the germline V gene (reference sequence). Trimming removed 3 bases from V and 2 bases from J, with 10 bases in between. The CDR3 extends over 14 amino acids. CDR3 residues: CASSLARGNYGYTF. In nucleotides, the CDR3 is TGTGCCAGCAGTTTGGCCAGGGGCAACTATGGCTACACCTTC.

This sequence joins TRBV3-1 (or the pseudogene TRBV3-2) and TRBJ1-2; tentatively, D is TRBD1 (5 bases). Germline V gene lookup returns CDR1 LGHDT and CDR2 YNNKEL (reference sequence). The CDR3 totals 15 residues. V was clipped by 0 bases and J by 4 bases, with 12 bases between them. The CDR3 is CASSQDLGPGYGYTF. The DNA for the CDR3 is TGTGCCAGCAGCCAAGATTTGGGGCCTGGCTATGGCTACACCTTC.

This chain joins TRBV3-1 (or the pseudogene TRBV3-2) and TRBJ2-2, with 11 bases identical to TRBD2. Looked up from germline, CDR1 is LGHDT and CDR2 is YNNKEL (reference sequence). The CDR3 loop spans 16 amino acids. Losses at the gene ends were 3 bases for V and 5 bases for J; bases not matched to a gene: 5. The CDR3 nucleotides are TGTGCCAGCAGCCAGCCCCGACTAGCGGGGACCGGGGAGCTGTTTTTT. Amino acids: CASSQPRLAGTGELFF.

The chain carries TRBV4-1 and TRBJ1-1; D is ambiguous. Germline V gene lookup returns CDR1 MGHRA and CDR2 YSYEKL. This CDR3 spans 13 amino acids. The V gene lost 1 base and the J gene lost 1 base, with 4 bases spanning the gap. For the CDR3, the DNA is TGCGCCAGCAGCCAAGGCAGGAACACTGAAGCTTTCTTT. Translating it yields CASSQGRNTEAFF.